The clone carrying this T cell receptor (beta chain) was recorded at least ten times. Antigen unknown. Individually, cDNA molecules had unique molecular identifiers attached to them. TCRdb passed the 5' RACE reads through MiXCR, listing each CDR3 protein once. The sample comprises fewer than 80,000 distinct CDR3 sequences, about 9% of which are singletons, and 5.5% to 7% rests with the top ten. This entry belongs to a study of early T cells in non-severe SARS-CoV-2 infection. Overall study context: Sequencing input comprised bulk RNA from unsorted whole blood; chain pairing was not available. Findings of the study overall: Clonotype matching in VDJdb favored anti-spike CD8 responses and did not capture private and CD4 specificities.

The CDR3 has 12 residues. V gave up 0 bases and J gave up 5 bases, with 5 bases separating them. The chain combines TRBV23-1 with TRBJ2-7; D is ambiguous. TRBV23-1 is classed as an ORF, of uncertain function. The source of this sequence is an adult who was a healthcare worker with PCR-confirmed SARS-CoV-2 infection or an uninfected control (not recorded which). Sequencing was carried out using whole blood. Here the CDR3 reads CASSQSFHEQYF. The CDR3 DNA reads TGCGCCAGCAGTCAATCTTTCCACGAGCAGTACTTC.